This TCR beta chain stems from a study of regulatory T cells in long-lasting Graves disease. Between the trimmed V and J ends, which lost 2 bases and 6 bases, there was a span of 10 bases. This CDR3 spans 14 amino acids. From germline, CDR1 is MNHEY and CDR2 SVGEGT. Time point given: newly diagnosed GD, antithyroid drugs for less than 3 months. With RNA extracted from PBMCs as input, the TCR library was made. TCR beta libraries were built with iRepertoire HTBI primers and Arm-PCR of CDR3 regions. TCRdb re-analysed the multiplex PCR reads in MiXCR, keeping a single row per CDR3 protein. This repertoire shows 350,000 to 500,000 distinct CDR3 sequences, around 13% found once; its top ten account for roughly 15%. This sample also belongs to another study, concerning T cells in Graves' hyperthyroidism and ophthalmopathy.

This chain links TRBV6-2 or TRBV6-3 with TRBJ2-2; no definite D call. Sample: peripheral blood mononuclear cells (PBMCs), taken at new diagnosis, from a patient treated with antithyroid drugs. This clonotype was obtained from a woman aged 50 to 60 with Graves disease. CDR3: CASSYSAAPGELFF. Written as DNA, the CDR3 is TGTGCCAGCAGTTACAGTGCTGCGCCCGGGGAGCTGTTTTTT.